These 22 T cell receptor beta chains were sequenced from one sample in a study of T cells in Graves' hyperthyroidism and ophthalmopathy. Authors of the study amplified TCR beta CDR3 regions from RNA transcripts. First-round RT-PCR of the TCR CDR3 relied on the HTBI primer set. MiXCR was run by TCRdb on the multiplex PCR reads, yielding one entry per CDR3 protein. The sample holds around 100,000 distinct CDR3 sequences, 47% seen once. The sample comprised blood. Receptor source: a man aged 35 to 55 with Graves' hyperthyroidism.

This clonotype was recorded many times. The chain combines TRBV20-1 with TRBJ2-4, with D possibly TRBD2 on 5 matching bases. The CDR3 has 14 residues. Trimming shortened V by 8 bases and J by 6 bases, and 20 bases separated the two germline ends. CDR1 and CDR2 (germline): DFQATT, SNEGSKA (reference sequence). CDR3 amino acids: CSSVEGLPVNIQYF. The CDR3 nucleotides are TGCAGTTCCGTGGAAGGACTCCCCGTAAACATTCAGTACTTC.

This chain joins TRBV6-2 or TRBV6-3 and TRBJ2-4; tentatively, D is TRBD2 (5 bases). V was trimmed by 2 bases and J by 6 bases, leaving 5 bases between them. The CDR3 has 12 residues. Germline V gives CDR1 MNHEY, CDR2 SVGEGT. The CDR3 bases are TGTGCCAGCAGTTACGAGGGAAACATTCAGTACTTC. Protein: CASSYEGNIQYF.

Turning to this clonotype: The missing conserved phenylalanine or tryptophan at the end of this CDR3 makes a read error likely. This chain uses TRBV9 with TRBJ1-5; D ambiguous. The germline CDR1 and CDR2 sequences are SGDLS and YYNGEE. The CDR3 is 13 residues long. CDR3 amino acids: CAGSVEEDQPQHL. CDR3 in DNA: TGTGCCGGCAGCGTAGAAGAGGATCAGCCCCAGCATCTT.

This clonotype was picked up many times. The V and J genes are TRBV20-1 and TRBJ1-1; D not resolved. The CDR3 loop spans 14 amino acids. The germline V gene has CDR1 DFQATT and CDR2 SNEGSKA (reference sequence). Trimming stripped 0 bases from V and 6 bases from J, with 14 bases between. CDR3 nucleotides: TGCAGTGCTAGAGATCGTCAGTCTGGCGCTGAAGCTTTCTTT. This codes for CSARDRQSGAEAFF.

This clonotype was counted at least ten times. This may come from a read error, since a much larger clone is one base off. This chain connects TRBV10-1 to TRBJ2-5; TRBD2 matches at 8 bases. Germline V CDR1 and CDR2: WNHNN, SYGVQD (reference sequence). This CDR3 is 17 amino acids long. The V gene end was trimmed by 11 bases and the J gene end by 6 bases; junction bases not matched to a gene: 23. The CDR3 coding sequence is TGCGCCCGCGAAAATCATGGCTCGCGGGAGGAAGGAAAGACCCAGTACTTC. This gives the protein CARENHGSREEGKTQYF.

The V call is TRBV5-6, the J call TRBJ1-3, with D unclear. The germline V and J ends were trimmed by 10 bases and 8 bases, with 22 bases remaining between them. Looked up from germline, CDR1 is SGHDT and CDR2 is YYEEEE. The CDR3 spans 14 residues. As DNA, the CDR3 is TGTGCCTGGAGAGATCCGGGGTCAGGAGACACCATATATTTT. Its protein is CAWRDPGSGDTIYF.

This clonotype was recorded many times. The rearrangement uses TRBV7-9 and TRBJ2-3; 10 bases are a match to TRBD2. J was trimmed by 3 bases and V by 5 bases; bases with no gene match: 2. There are 14 residues in the CDR3. The germline V gene has CDR1 SEHNR and CDR2 FQNEAQ (reference sequence). CDR3 DNA: TGTGCCAGCAGCCCGGGACTAGCGACAGATACGCAGTATTTT. Amino acids: CASSPGLATDTQYF.

The rearrangement uses TRBV20-1 and TRBJ2-1; tentatively, D is TRBD2 (6 bases). Germline CDR1 DFQATT, CDR2 SNEGSKA (reference sequence). V was shortened by 3 bases and J by 6 bases, with 15 bases between the two germline ends. The CDR3 sequence is 14 residues long. The CDR3 nucleotides are TGCAGTGCTAGGGGGGTTAGCGGATTCAATGAGCAGTTCTTC. It translates to CSARGVSGFNEQFF.

This clonotype was picked up one time. V is TRBV12-3 or TRBV12-4 and J is TRBJ2-5, with D hard to call. V was pared by 3 bases and J by 13 bases, with 12 bases between. The CDR3 sequence is 11 residues long. This chain's CDR3 is CASSLTQWGYF. The CDR3, as DNA: TGTGCCAGCAGTTTGACACAGTGGGGGTACTTC.

This clonotype was counted many times. V and J are TRBV11-2 and TRBJ2-7; D is perhaps TRBD2 (5 bases). The CDR3 spans 17 residues. CDR1 and CDR2 (germline): SGHAT, FQNNGV. Trimming took off 0 bases at V and 2 bases at J, with 17 bases between the two ends. The CDR3 protein is CASSLDPPGFKTYEQYF. The CDR3 bases are TGTGCCAGCAGCTTAGACCCCCCGGGATTCAAAACCTACGAGCAGTACTTC.

The sample holds many counts of this clonotype. The chain combines TRBV6-6 with TRBJ1-2; a weak D match, TRBD1 (6 bases). The ends were cut back, 6 bases at V and 8 bases at J, with 16 bases in the middle. Germline V gene sequence: CDR1 MNHNY, CDR2 SVGAGI (reference sequence). CDR3 size: 13 residues. This CDR3 reads CASSRQAQEGYTF. CDR3 bases: TGTGCCAGCAGCAGACAGGCCCAGGAGGGCTACACCTTC.

This chain links TRBV14 with TRBJ2-3; D tentatively fits TRBD1 or TRBD2 (5 bases each). V shed 8 bases and J shed 5 bases, with 17 bases lying between them. The CDR3 sequence is 14 residues long. CDR1 and CDR2 (germline): SGHDN, FVKESK. The CDR3 bases are TGTGCCAGCTCATCCGGGGCGAGGGGAGATACGCAGTATTTT. Amino acids: CASSSGARGDTQYF.

This clonotype has more than one count but fewer than ten. This chain links TRBV6-5 with TRBJ1-1; 7 bases map to TRBD1. Germline V gene data show CDR1 as MNHEY and CDR2 as SVGAGI. V lost 6 bases to trimming and J lost 1 base; unmatched junction nucleotides: 5. The CDR3 length is 14 residues. Here the CDR3 reads CASRQQGGNTEAFF. CDR3 nucleotides: TGTGCCAGCAGGCAGCAGGGGGGGAACACTGAAGCTTTCTTT.

This sequence joins TRBV3-1 and TRBJ1-5; D gene ambiguous. Trimming stripped 1 base from V and 3 bases from J, with 7 bases between. The length of the CDR3 is 14 residues. CDR1 is LGHDT and CDR2 is YNNKEL in the germline V gene (reference sequence). CDR3 in amino acids: CASSQGTDNQPQHF. The DNA of the CDR3 is TGTGCCAGCAGCCAAGGTACAGACAATCAGCCCCAGCATTTT.

This clonotype was recorded at least ten times. This CDR3 is CASSLAGTGQLHSGNTIYF. The DNA of the CDR3 is TGTGCCAGCAGCTTAGCTGGGACAGGACAGCTCCACTCTGGAAACACCATATATTTT. The chain has TRBV7-6 and TRBJ1-3, with 8 bases lining up with TRBD1. The trim removed 0 bases at V and 0 bases at J, leaving 10 bases unmatched. There are 19 residues in the CDR3. Germline values: CDR1 SGHVS, CDR2 FNYEAQ.

This clonotype was found many times. The chain links TRBV12-3 or TRBV12-4 to TRBJ1-4; D is possibly TRBD1 (6 bases). The CDR3 has 15 amino acids. Trimming left V 6 bases short and J 10 bases short, with 21 bases between. CDR3 bases: TGTGCCAGCAGCGCACGTGTGGGCCAGGGGCCAAAACTGTTTTTT. This encodes CASSARVGQGPKLFF.

This clonotype was seen many times. The chain recombines TRBV13 with TRBJ2-1; TRBD2 aligns across 12 bases. Trimming removed 4 bases from V and 4 bases from J; junction bases left unmatched: 5. CDR3 length: 16 residues. Germline V gives CDR1 PRHDT, CDR2 FYEKMQ (reference sequence). CDR3 nucleotides: TGTGCCAGCAGCTCGCAGACTAGCGGGGGATACAATGAGCAGTTCTTC. This sequence encodes CASSSQTSGGYNEQFF.

To note about this clonotype: This may be a read error, as it is one base from a much larger clone. The chain uses TRBV2 and TRBJ2-2; D is undetermined. Germline V gene sequence: CDR1 SNHLY, CDR2 FYNNEI. This CDR3 comprises 13 residues. The CDR3 DNA reads as TGTGCCAACAGTTACTCGATCACCGGGGAGCTGTTTTTT. Protein product: CANSYSITGELFF.

This chain uses TRBV20-1 with TRBJ1-1; 8 nucleotides line up with TRBD1. The CDR3 totals 15 residues. Germline V lookup: CDR1 DFQATT, CDR2 SNEGSKA (reference sequence). The V gene end was trimmed by 3 bases and the J gene end by 5 bases; junction bases not matched to a gene: 11. In DNA, the CDR3 is TGCAGTGCTAGCAGGGGGCCAGGGTTGGGGACTGAAGCTTTCTTT. It yields the protein CSASRGPGLGTEAFF.

This clonotype was seen at least ten times. The chain recombines TRBV20-1 with TRBJ2-1; TRBD1 aligns across 7 bases. J was trimmed by 9 bases and V by 8 bases; bases with no gene match: 7. The germline V gene has CDR1 DFQATT and CDR2 SNEGSKA (reference sequence). CDR3 size: 11 residues. CDR3 region: CSSHWDSEQFF. CDR3 sequence (DNA): TGCAGTTCCCACTGGGACAGTGAGCAGTTCTTC.

As for this clonotype: A clone one base away is much larger, so this may be a read error. V and J are TRBV5-1 and TRBJ2-3; D is perhaps TRBD1 (5 bases). Per the germline V gene, CDR1 is SGHRS and CDR2 is YFSETQ. The CDR3 has 12 residues. The V end lost 4 bases, the J end lost 12 bases, and 15 bases lay between the germline ends. The CDR3 DNA is TGCGCCAGCAGCCCTGACAGCGCTGGCCAGTATTTT. Residues: CASSPDSAGQYF.

The V call is TRBV5-1, the J call TRBJ2-1; 11 bases map to TRBD2. V dropped 0 bases and J dropped 7; count of bases not matched to a gene: 3. Germline CDR1 reads SGHRS; CDR2 reads YFSETQ. This CDR3 is 15 amino acids long. CDR3 bases: TGCGCCAGCAGCTTGGTACTAGCGGGGGAGAATGAGCAGTTCTTC. This translates into CASSLVLAGENEQFF.